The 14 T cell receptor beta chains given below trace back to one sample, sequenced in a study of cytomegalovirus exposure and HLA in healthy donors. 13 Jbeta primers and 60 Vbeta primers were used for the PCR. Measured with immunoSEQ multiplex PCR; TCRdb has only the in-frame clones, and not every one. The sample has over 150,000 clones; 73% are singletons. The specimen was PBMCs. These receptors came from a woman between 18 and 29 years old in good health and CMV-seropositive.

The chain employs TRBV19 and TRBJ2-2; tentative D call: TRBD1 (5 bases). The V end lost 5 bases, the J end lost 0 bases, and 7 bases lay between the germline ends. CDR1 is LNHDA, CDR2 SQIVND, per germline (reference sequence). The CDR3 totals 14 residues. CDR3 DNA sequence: TGTGCCAGTAGTCGGACACCGAACACCGGGGAGCTGTTTTTT. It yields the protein CASSRTPNTGELFF.

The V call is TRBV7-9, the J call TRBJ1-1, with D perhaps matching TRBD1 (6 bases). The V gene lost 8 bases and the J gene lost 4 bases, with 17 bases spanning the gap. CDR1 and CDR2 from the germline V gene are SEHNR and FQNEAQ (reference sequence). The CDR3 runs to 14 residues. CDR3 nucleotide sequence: TGTGCCAGCGTAGCGAAACGGGGGGCCACTGAAGCTTTCTTT. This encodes CASVAKRGATEAFF.

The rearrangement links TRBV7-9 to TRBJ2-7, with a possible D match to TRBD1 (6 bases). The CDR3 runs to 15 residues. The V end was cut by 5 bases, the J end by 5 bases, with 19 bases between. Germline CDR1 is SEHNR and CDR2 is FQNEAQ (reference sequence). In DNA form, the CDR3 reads TGTGCCAGCAGCACCTCCGGGACATCTTATGACGAGCAGTACTTC. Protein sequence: CASSTSGTSYDEQYF. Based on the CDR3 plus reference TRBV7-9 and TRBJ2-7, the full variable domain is DTGVSQNPRHKITKRGQNVTFRCDPISEHNRLYWYRQTLGQGPEFLTYFQNEAQLEKSRLLSDRFSAERPKGSFSTLEIQRTEQGDSAMYLCASSTSGTSYDEQYFGPGTRLTVT.

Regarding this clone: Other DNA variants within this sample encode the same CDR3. CDR3 DNA: TGTGCCAGCAGCGTAGAAGGGGTTAGCACAGATACGCAGTATTTT. Translating gives CASSVEGVSTDTQYF. V gene TRBV9 combines with J gene TRBJ2-3; a possible D gene is TRBD1 (5 bases). Trimming took off 0 bases at V and 0 bases at J, with 8 bases between the two ends. Germline CDR1 is SGDLS and CDR2 is YYNGEE. CDR3 length: 15 residues.

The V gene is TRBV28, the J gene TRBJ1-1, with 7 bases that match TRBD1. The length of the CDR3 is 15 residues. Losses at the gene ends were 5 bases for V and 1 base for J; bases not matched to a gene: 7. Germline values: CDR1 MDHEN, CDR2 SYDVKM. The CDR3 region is CASSLEGAQNTEAFF. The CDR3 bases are TGTGCCAGCAGTCTCGAGGGGGCGCAGAACACTGAAGCTTTCTTT. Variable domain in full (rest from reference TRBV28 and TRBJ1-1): DVKVTQSSRYLVKRTGEKVFLECVQDMDHENMFWYRQDPGLGLRLIYFSYDVKMKEKGDIPEGYSVSREKKERFSLILESASTNQTSMYLCASSLEGAQNTEAFFGQGTRLTVV.

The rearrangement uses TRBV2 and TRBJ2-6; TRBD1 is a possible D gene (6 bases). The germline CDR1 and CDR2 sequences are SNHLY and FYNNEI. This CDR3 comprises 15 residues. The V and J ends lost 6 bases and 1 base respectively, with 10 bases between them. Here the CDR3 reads CASRNTGSGANVLTF. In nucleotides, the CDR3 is TGTGCCAGCAGGAACACAGGGTCTGGGGCCAACGTCCTGACTTTC.

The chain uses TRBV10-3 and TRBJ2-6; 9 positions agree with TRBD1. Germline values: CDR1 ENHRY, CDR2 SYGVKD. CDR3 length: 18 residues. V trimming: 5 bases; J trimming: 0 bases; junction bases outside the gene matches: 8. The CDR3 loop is CAISKRTGDSSGANVLTF. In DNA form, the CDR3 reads TGTGCCATCAGTAAGAGGACAGGGGACTCCTCTGGGGCCAACGTCCTGACTTTC.

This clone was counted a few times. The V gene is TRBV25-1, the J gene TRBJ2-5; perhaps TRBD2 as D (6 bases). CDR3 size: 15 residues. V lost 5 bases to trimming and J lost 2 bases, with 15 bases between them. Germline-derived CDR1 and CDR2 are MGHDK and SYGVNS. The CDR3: CASSPVGLLQETQYF. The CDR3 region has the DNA TGTGCCAGCAGTCCCGTAGGACTACTTCAAGAGACCCAGTACTTC. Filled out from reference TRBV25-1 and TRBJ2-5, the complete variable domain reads EADIYQTPRYLVIGTGKKITLECSQTMGHDKMYWYQQDPGMELHLIHYSYGVNSTEKGDLSSESTVSRIRTEHFPLTLESARPSHTSQYLCASSPVGLLQETQYFGPGTRLLVL.

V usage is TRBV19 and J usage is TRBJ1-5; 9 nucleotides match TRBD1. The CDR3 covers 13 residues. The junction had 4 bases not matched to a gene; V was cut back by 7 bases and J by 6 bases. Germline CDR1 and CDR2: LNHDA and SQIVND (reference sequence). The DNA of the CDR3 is TGTGCCAGTATGGACAGGGGTCCTCAGCCCCAGCATTTT. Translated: CASMDRGPQPQHF.

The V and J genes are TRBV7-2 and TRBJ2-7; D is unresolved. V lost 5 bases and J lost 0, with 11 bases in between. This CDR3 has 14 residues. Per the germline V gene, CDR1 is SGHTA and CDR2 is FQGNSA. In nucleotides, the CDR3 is TGTGCCAGCAGCACAGTGGGTAGCTCCTACGAGCAGTACTTC. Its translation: CASSTVGSSYEQYF.

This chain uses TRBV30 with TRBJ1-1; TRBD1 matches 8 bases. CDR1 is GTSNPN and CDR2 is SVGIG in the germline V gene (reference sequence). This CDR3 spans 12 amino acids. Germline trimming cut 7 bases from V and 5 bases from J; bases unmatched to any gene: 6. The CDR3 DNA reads TGTGCCTTAGACAGGGGAGTAACTGAAGCTTTCTTT. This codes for CALDRGVTEAFF.

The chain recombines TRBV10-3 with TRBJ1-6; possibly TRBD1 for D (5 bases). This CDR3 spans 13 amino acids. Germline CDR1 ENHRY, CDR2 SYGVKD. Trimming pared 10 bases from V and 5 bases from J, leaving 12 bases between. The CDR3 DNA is TGTGCCACCCAGGGCCCGAATAATTCACCCCTCCACTTT. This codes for CATQGPNNSPLHF.

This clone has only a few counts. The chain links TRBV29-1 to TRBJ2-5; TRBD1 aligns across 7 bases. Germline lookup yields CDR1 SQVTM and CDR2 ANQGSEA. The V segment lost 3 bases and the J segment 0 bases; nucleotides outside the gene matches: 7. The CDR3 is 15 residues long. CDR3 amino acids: CSVDRQGGYQETQYF. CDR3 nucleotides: TGCAGCGTTGACAGACAGGGTGGGTACCAAGAGACCCAGTACTTC.

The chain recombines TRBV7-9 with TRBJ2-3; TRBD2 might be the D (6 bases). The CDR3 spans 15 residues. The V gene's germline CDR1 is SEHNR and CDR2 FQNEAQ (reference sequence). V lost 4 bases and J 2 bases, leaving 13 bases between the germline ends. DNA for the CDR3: TGTGCCAGCAGCTACCGGGACTTTTACACAGATACGCAGTATTTT. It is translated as CASSYRDFYTDTQYF.